This entry features one T cell receptor (beta chain) sequence. As yet, its antigen is unknown. Sequencing used immunoSEQ multiplex PCR; TCRdb keeps in-frame clones, though not all of them. Of roughly 180,000 clones in the sample, 90% were seen once. The entry originates in a study of T cell responses to AZD1222 COVID-19 vaccine. Study-level points and caveats: An increase in Spike-specific TCR breadth and depth was observed after two AZD1222 doses.

From germline, CDR1 is SGHTA and CDR2 FQGTGA. The CDR3 consists of 14 residues. V was clipped by 5 bases and J by 6 bases; unmatched bases: 6. Sequenced material: peripheral blood, taken on day 0 of AZD1222 vaccination. The origin of this receptor is an adult in good health. The chain employs TRBV7-3 and TRBJ1-2, with 10 bases matching TRBD1. CDR3 DNA sequence: TGTGCCAGCAGCCCAGCGACAGGGGGCAATGGCTACACCTTC. As protein: CASSPATGGNGYTF. The full variable domain, completed using reference TRBV7-3 and TRBJ1-2, is GAGVSQTPSNKVTEKGKYVELRCDPISGHTALYWYRQSLGQGPEFLIYFQGTGAADDSGLPNDRFFAVRPEGSVSTLKIQRTERGDSAVYLCASSPATGGNGYTFGSGTRLTVV.